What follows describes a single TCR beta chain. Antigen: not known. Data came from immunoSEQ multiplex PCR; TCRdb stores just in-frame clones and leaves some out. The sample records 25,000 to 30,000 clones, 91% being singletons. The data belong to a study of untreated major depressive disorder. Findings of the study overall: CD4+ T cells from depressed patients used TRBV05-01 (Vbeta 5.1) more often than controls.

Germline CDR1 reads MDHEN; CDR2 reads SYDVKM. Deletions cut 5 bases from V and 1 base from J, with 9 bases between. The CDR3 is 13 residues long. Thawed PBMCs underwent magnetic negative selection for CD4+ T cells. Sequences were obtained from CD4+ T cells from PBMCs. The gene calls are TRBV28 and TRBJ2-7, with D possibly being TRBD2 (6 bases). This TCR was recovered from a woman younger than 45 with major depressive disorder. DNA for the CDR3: TGTGCCAGCAGTATAGGAGGGTCCTACGAGCAGTACTTC. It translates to CASSIGGSYEQYF.